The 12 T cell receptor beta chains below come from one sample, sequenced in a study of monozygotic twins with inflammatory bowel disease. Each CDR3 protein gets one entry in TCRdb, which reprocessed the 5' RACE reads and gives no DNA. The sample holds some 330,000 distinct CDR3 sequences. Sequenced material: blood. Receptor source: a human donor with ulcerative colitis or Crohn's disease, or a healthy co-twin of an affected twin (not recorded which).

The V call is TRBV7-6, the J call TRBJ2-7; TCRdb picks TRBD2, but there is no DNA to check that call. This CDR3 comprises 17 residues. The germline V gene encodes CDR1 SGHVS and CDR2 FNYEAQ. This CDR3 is CASSLTNGLNGVLEQYF.

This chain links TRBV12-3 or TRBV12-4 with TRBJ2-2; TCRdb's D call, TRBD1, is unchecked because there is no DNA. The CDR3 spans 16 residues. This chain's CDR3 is CASSRDSRTNTGELFF.

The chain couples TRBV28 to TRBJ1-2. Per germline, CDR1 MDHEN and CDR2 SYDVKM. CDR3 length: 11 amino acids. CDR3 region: CATGGNYGYTF.

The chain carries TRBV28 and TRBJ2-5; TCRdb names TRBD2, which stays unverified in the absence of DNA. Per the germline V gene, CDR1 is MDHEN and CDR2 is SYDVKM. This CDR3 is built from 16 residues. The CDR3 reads CASRVAGGLLQETQYF.

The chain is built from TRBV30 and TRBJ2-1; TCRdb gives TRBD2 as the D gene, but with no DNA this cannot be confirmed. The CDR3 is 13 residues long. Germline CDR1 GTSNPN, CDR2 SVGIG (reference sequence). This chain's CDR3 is CAWSLRQRNEQFF.

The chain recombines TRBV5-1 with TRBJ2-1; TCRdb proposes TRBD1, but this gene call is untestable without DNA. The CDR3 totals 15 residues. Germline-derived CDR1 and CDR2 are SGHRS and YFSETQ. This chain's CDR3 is CASSVGGRGSNEQFF.

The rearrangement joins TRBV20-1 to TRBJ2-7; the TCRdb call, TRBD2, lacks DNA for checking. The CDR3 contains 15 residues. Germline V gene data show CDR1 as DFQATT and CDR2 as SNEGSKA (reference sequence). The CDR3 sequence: CSARDGYSGRNEQYF.

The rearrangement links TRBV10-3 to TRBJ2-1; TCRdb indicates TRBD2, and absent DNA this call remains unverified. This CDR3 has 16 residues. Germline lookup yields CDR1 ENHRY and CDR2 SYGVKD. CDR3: CAISESGLAGPRVQFF.

The CDR3 spells CASSLTPENEQFF. The chain carries TRBV7-3 and TRBJ2-1; the TCRdb call, TRBD1, lacks DNA for checking. In germline, CDR1 is SGHTA, CDR2 FQGTGA. This CDR3 has 13 amino acids.

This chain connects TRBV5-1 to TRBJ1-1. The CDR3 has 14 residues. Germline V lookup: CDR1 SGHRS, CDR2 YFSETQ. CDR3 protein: CASSLDLGSTEAFF.

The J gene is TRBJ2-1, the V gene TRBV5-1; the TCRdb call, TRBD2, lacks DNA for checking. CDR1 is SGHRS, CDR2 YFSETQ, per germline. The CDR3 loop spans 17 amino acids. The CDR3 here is CASSLDRTIGSYNEQFF.

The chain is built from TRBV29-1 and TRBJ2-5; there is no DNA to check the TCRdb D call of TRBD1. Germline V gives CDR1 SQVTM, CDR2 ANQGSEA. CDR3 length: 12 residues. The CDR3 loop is CSVPGQRETQYF.